These 15 T cell receptor beta chains share one sample of origin, sequenced in a study of T cell repertoires in cytomegalovirus infection (dated 2019 in TCRdb). TCRdb lists the instrument as Illumina HiSeq 1500. In TCRdb, the public reads were trimmed at Q25 with fastp and aligned with MiXCR, with productive beta chains retained. Identical CDR3 protein sequences are pooled into one entry, listed with their most common genes and DNA. For this sample the table gives fewer than 250,000 distinct CDR3 sequences, of which about 23% were detected only once. The ten most abundant clones make up about 18% of the sample. Specimen: CD8+ T cells from PBMCs. All receptors derive from a human donor in good health (CMV status not recorded). Some clones in this sample may be carry-over from other donors' samples.

This clonotype has just a few counts. The J gene is TRBJ2-3, the V gene TRBV19; TRBD2 matches 11 bases. The length of the CDR3 is 15 residues. The V gene end was trimmed by 6 bases and the J gene end by 3 bases; junction bases not matched to a gene: 5. Per the germline V gene, CDR1 is LNHDA and CDR2 is SQIVND (reference sequence). The CDR3 spells CASSTGTSGTDTQYF. The CDR3 DNA reads as TGTGCCAGTAGCACCGGGACTAGCGGTACAGATACGCAGTATTTT. Full variable domain (missing parts from reference TRBV19 and TRBJ2-3): DGGITQSPKYLFRKEGQNVTLSCEQNLNHDAMYWYRQDPGQGLRLIYYSQIVNDFQKGDIAEGYSVSREKKESFPLTVTSAQKNPTAFYLCASSTGTSGTDTQYFGPGTRLTVL.

V usage is TRBV5-4 and J usage is TRBJ2-1, with D maybe TRBD2 (6 bases). V lost 3 bases, J lost 4 bases, and 11 bases lay in between. This CDR3 has 14 residues. The germline CDR1 and CDR2 sequences are SGHNT and YYREEE (reference sequence). The CDR3 DNA follows: TGTGCCAGCAGCTCCGGGGGACGGTACAATGAGCAGTTCTTC. Its translation is CASSSGGRYNEQFF.

The CDR3 loop is CATKEGANVLTF. The CDR3 DNA follows: TGTGCCACCAAGGAAGGGGCCAACGTCCTGACTTTC. This sequence joins TRBV14 and TRBJ2-6; D uncertain. This CDR3 contains 12 residues. V was cut by 10 bases and J by 4 bases, with 8 bases left in between. Germline values: CDR1 SGHDN, CDR2 FVKESK.

This clonotype was seen a handful of times. The CDR3 sequence is CSAHTPGLAFWMDTQYF. For the CDR3, the DNA is TGCAGTGCTCATACCCCGGGACTAGCATTTTGGATGGATACGCAGTATTTT. The chain has TRBV20-1 and TRBJ2-3; TRBD2 agrees at 9 bases. V lost 5 bases to trimming and J lost 6 bases; unmatched junction nucleotides: 18. The germline V gene encodes CDR1 DFQATT and CDR2 SNEGSKA (reference sequence). CDR3 length equals 17 residues.

V is TRBV27 and J is TRBJ1-5; tentatively, D is TRBD1 (5 bases). V was clipped by 5 bases and J by 0 bases, with 11 bases between them. The CDR3 sequence is 15 residues long. The germline V gene has CDR1 MNHEY and CDR2 SMNVEV (reference sequence). The CDR3 sequence: CASSIDSNSNQPQHF. The CDR3 nucleotides read TGTGCCAGCAGTATTGACAGTAATAGCAATCAGCCCCAGCATTTT.

The chain uses TRBV7-4 and TRBJ2-3; no clear D. The V and J ends lost 5 bases and 0 bases respectively, with 12 bases between them. CDR1 and CDR2 (germline): SGHVT, SQSDAQ. This CDR3 is built from 15 residues. CDR3 DNA sequence: TGTGCCAGCAGCAGGAGAGGAGATAGCACAGATACGCAGTATTTT. Translated, it gives CASSRRGDSTDTQYF.

This chain joins TRBV6-1 and TRBJ2-3; 8 nucleotides line up with TRBD2. Germline loops: CDR1 MNHNS, CDR2 SASEGT. The CDR3 contains 14 residues. Unmatched junction bases numbered 8, after V lost 8 bases and J lost 4 bases. For the CDR3, the DNA is TGTGCCAGCTGGGGGCGGGGGGCCTCAGATACGCAGTATTTT. Translation gives CASWGRGASDTQYF.

This clonotype was counted many times. The chain is built from TRBV7-2 and TRBJ2-2, with D possibly matching TRBD2 (5 bases). The CDR3 is made up of 17 amino acids. CDR1 is SGHTA, CDR2 FQGNSA, per germline. Trimming stripped 7 bases from V and 4 bases from J, with 22 bases between. The CDR3 here is CASTPRVVIGSTGELFF. CDR3 nucleotide sequence: TGTGCCAGCACCCCGAGGGTGGTGATCGGAAGCACCGGGGAGCTGTTTTTT.

The chain links TRBV20-1 to TRBJ1-4, with unresolved D. Germline V gene data show CDR1 as DFQATT and CDR2 as SNEGSKA (reference sequence). This CDR3 is built from 13 residues. Trimming cost V 4 bases and J 4 bases, with 10 bases left between them. The CDR3 region has the DNA TGCAGTGCTACCGGGCCCGTTAATGAAAAACTGTTTTTT. Translated: CSATGPVNEKLFF.

This clonotype was seen a handful of times. V and J are TRBV27 and TRBJ1-2, with TRBD1 matching over 8 bases. The V gene's germline CDR1 is MNHEY and CDR2 SMNVEV (reference sequence). V gave up 2 bases and J gave up 8 bases; unmatched junction bases: 10. The CDR3 is 15 residues long. CDR3 in DNA: TGTGCCAGCAGTTTACTACCGACAGGGGCCAGCGGCTACACCTTC. Its protein product is CASSLLPTGASGYTF.

The table lists this clonotype with a few counts. V gene TRBV6-6 combines with J gene TRBJ2-7, with D tentatively TRBD2 (5 bases). V was cut by 0 bases and J by 3 bases, with 15 bases left in between. The CDR3 is made up of 16 amino acids. Per germline, CDR1 MNHNY and CDR2 SVGAGI (reference sequence). CDR3 sequence: CASSYSSTSPLYEQYF. CDR3 bases: TGTGCCAGCAGTTACTCGAGCACTAGTCCCCTCTACGAGCAGTACTTC.

This clonotype was observed at least ten times. V and J are TRBV7-2 and TRBJ2-3; D call uncertain. Germline V gene data show CDR1 as SGHTA and CDR2 as FQGNSA. The V and J ends lost 5 bases and 2 bases respectively, with 5 bases between them. CDR3 length equals 12 residues. CDR3 sequence reads: CASSLYTDTQYF. The CDR3 DNA follows: TGTGCCAGCAGCCTCTACACAGATACGCAGTATTTT.

This clonotype turned up a few times. This rearrangement joins TRBV7-9 to TRBJ1-1, with a weak D call TRBD1 (5 bases). CDR3 length: 16 amino acids. Looked up from germline, CDR1 is SEHNR and CDR2 is FQNEAQ (reference sequence). Trimming took 3 bases from V and 6 from J, leaving 20 bases between them. CDR3 region: CASSFNPGLSFSEAFF. CDR3 coding DNA: TGTGCCAGCAGCTTTAATCCAGGGCTCTCCTTCTCTGAAGCTTTCTTT.

This chain joins TRBV20-1 and TRBJ2-7; D uncertain. The CDR3 contains 14 residues. V lost 2 bases and J lost 3, with 14 bases in between. Looked up from germline, CDR1 is DFQATT and CDR2 is SNEGSKA (reference sequence). The CDR3 sequence is CSARPVGIYYEQYF. The CDR3 DNA sequence: TGCAGTGCTAGACCCGTGGGGATCTACTACGAGCAGTACTTC.

The CDR3 is CASRPGFGNTEAFF. In DNA form, the CDR3 reads TGTGCCAGCAGACCGGGATTTGGGAACACTGAAGCTTTCTTT. The V and J genes are TRBV6-5 and TRBJ1-1; D is unclear. The germline V and J ends were trimmed by 6 bases and 1 base, with 12 bases remaining between them. The CDR3 totals 14 residues. The germline V gene encodes CDR1 MNHEY and CDR2 SVGAGI.